This T cell receptor (beta chain) was sequenced during a study of CD8 T cells in ankylosing spondylitis. As the method for making TCR beta libraries, quantitative 5'-RACE with molecular barcodes was used. MiXCR, run by TCRdb on the 5' RACE reads, gives a single entry per CDR3 protein. The table shows 650,000 to 800,000 distinct CDR3 sequences, with under 20% occurring only once. This CDR3 contains 15 residues. Trimming took off 0 bases at V and 5 bases at J, with 15 bases between the two ends. In germline, CDR1 is SGHDT, CDR2 YYEEEE. Details on this clonotype: Its antigen remains unidentified.

Study results and limitations: Disease-linked clones reportedly concentrated significantly in matched ankylosing spondylitis synovial fluid. Characteristic, it appeared, of ankylosing spondylitis blood was a TCR beta motif of roughly eight highly homologous variants. Disease-linked clones had a CD8+ phenotype and relatively low frequency in peripheral blood. Earlier reports found some motif variants in synovial fluid and blood in reactive arthritis.

The V call is TRBV5-6, the J call TRBJ2-7; D might be TRBD1 (5 bases). This sequence was found in a male donor with ankylosing spondylitis. The specimen sequenced was blood, either unsorted or a sorted T cell fraction (not recorded which). The CDR3, as DNA: TGTGCCAGCAGCTTGGTCCCACTGGGGCCCAACGAGCAGTACTTC. Residues: CASSLVPLGPNEQYF.